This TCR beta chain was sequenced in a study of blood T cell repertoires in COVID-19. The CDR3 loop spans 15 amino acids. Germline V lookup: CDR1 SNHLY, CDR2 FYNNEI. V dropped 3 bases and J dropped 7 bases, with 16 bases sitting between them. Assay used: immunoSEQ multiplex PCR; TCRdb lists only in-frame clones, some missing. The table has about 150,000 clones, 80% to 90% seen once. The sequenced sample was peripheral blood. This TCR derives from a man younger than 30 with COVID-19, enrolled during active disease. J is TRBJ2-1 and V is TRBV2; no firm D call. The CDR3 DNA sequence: TGTGCCAGCAGTGACCCGAGAGGAGCTACGAATGAGCAGTTCTTC. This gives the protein CASSDPRGATNEQFF.